These T cell receptor beta chains were read from a single sample in a study of blood T cells in healthy people across ages. MiXCR, run by TCRdb on the 5' RACE reads, gives a single entry per CDR3 protein. Of hundreds of thousands of distinct CDR3 sequences listed, more than 45% are singletons. The sample taken for sequencing was blood. The origin of the receptors is a man at least 80 years old in good health. Each CDR3 is given with its conserved first and last residue. A D gene is named only where the DNA matches it firmly. Not every row has a clone size; where given, it reads once, few, many or a size class.

few TRBJ1-5 TRBV28 NA TGTGCCAGCAGTCCAAGGGTTGGCAATCAGCCCCAGCATTTT CASSPRVGNQPQHF
NA TRBJ2-2 TRBV5-1 NA TGCGCCAGCAGCTTGGGAAGGACCTCGAACACCGGGGAGCTGTTTTTT CASSLGRTSNTGELFF
few TRBJ1-1 TRBV7-9 NA TGTGCCAGCAGCTTGGACGGACTCACTGAAGCTTTCTTT CASSLDGLTEAFF
few TRBJ1-6 TRBV6-5 TRBD1 TGTGCCAGCAGAGCGACAGGGAATAATTCACCCCTCCACTTT CASRATGNNSPLHF
few TRBJ1-2 TRBV12-3/TRBV12-4 NA TGTGCCAGCAGTTACCAGGGTCTTGGCTACACCTTC CASSYQGLGYTF
few TRBJ2-7 TRBV4-1 NA TGCGCCAGCAGCCAAGAAAGGAAGAACTACGAGCAGTACTTC CASSQERKNYEQYF
NA TRBJ2-5 TRBV10-1 TRBD1 TGCGCCAGCAGCGCCCCGGGACAGGGGAAGCAGTACTTC CASSAPGQGKQYF
few TRBJ2-4 TRBV24-1 TRBD1 TGTGCCACCAGTGATTTCCTCACGGACAGGGGGATGTACTTC CATSDFLTDRGMYF
NA TRBJ2-7 TRBV28 TRBD2 TGTGCCAGCAGTTTCTACCGGACTAGCGGGAGGGCTAATCGCTACGAGCAGTACTTC CASSFYRTSGRANRYEQYF
many TRBJ1-5 TRBV12-3/TRBV12-4 NA TGTGCCAGCAGTTTAGTACAGGGCAATCAGCCCCAGCATTTT CASSLVQGNQPQHF
NA TRBJ2-2 TRBV12-3/TRBV12-4 NA TGTGCCAGCAGTGGAAGGGGAAGGTTCCGGGAGCTGTTTTTT CASSGRGRFRELFF
once TRBJ1-1 TRBV5-1 TRBD1 TGCGCCAGCAGCTTGAGGACAGGAGGCGACACTGAAGCTTTCTTT CASSLRTGGDTEAFF
NA TRBJ2-1 TRBV9 NA TGTGCCAGCAGCGGGCAGGGATTCGGTGAGCAGTTCTTC CASSGQGFGEQFF
many TRBJ2-7 TRBV6-5 NA TGTGCCAGCAGTTACTCCCGGAACTCCTACGAGCAGTACTTC CASSYSRNSYEQYF
NA TRBJ2-4 TRBV20-1 NA TGCAGTGCTAGCGGATTGTACGATAGCGGAGAAAACATTCAGTACTTC CSASGLYDSGENIQYF
few TRBJ2-7 TRBV9 NA TGTGCCAGCAGCGTCGGAAACGTCCCCAACGAGCAGTACTTC CASSVGNVPNEQYF
NA TRBJ2-5 TRBV9 TRBD2 TGTGCCAGCAGCTCGACTAGCGGGAGTGAAGAGACCCAGTACTTC CASSSTSGSEETQYF
few TRBJ2-1 TRBV7-9 TRBD1 TGTGCCAGCAGCTTAGATATACCGGGACAGGGCAGCTCCTACAATGAGCAGTTCTTC CASSLDIPGQGSSYNEQFF
NA TRBJ2-3 TRBV20-1 TRBD2 TGCAGTGCGCCCACCGGGACTAGCGGGGGGGCCGCAGATACGCAGTATTTT CSAPTGTSGGAADTQYF
NA TRBJ2-1 TRBV11-2 NA TGTGCCAGCACAGGATCCGACTCCTACAATGAGCAGTTCTTC CASTGSDSYNEQFF
few TRBJ1-1 TRBV6-5 NA TGTGCCAGCAGTGACCATACAAACACTGAAGCTTTCTTT CASSDHTNTEAFF
few TRBJ2-1 TRBV6-6 TRBD2 TGTGCCAGCAGTACTAGCGGGGGGGCGAGTGAGCAGTTCTTC CASSTSGGASEQFF
NA TRBJ2-3 TRBV29-1 NA TGCAGCACAAACGGTGTTCCAGATACGCAGTATTTT CSTNGVPDTQYF
NA TRBJ2-1 TRBV20-1 NA TGCAGTGCTAGTTCTTTTGGGTCCTACAATGAGCAGTTCTTC CSASSFGSYNEQFF
NA TRBJ2-1 TRBV30 NA TGTGCCTGGAGCGTAAGCAGACGATACAATGAGCAGTTCTTC CAWSVSRRYNEQFF
many TRBJ2-7 TRBV28 NA TGTGCCAGCAGGAGAGCGTACGAGCAGTACTTC CASRRAYEQYF
NA TRBJ1-5 TRBV5-6 TRBD1 TGTGCCGGCAGCTTCAGGGGGCTAAGTCAGCCCCAGCATTTT CAGSFRGLSQPQHF
NA TRBJ2-3 TRBV12-3/TRBV12-4 TRBD2 TGTGCCAGCAGTTTGAGAGCGGGGGCAGATACGCAGTATTTT CASSLRAGADTQYF
NA TRBJ2-7 TRBV18 TRBD1 TGTGCTAGCTCACCAAACAGGGGTGCGTACGAGCAGTACTTC CASSPNRGAYEQYF
NA TRBJ2-5 TRBV7-2 TRBD2 TGTGCCAGCAGCATGGGACTACCTCAGGAGACCCAGTACTTC CASSMGLPQETQYF
NA TRBJ2-4 TRBV5-1 TRBD2 TGCGCCAGCAGCTCGGGGACTAGCGGGGGGTGGAACATTCAGTACTTC CASSSGTSGGWNIQYF
few TRBJ2-7 TRBV14 NA TGTGCCAGCAGCCAACGCGCGCTTCCCCCCCAGTACTTC CASSQRALPPQYF
NA TRBJ1-1 TRBV18 NA TGTGCCAGCTCCACACAGCCGAACACTGAAGCTTTCTTT CASSTQPNTEAFF
few TRBJ2-1 TRBV4-1 TRBD2 TGCGCCAGCAGCCTTGAAGGGGATGGGACTAGTCCGTTCTTC CASSLEGDGTSPFF
NA TRBJ1-4 TRBV7-2 NA TGTGCCAGCAGCTTAGCAGGGTTGAGTGGTGAAAAACTGTTTTTT CASSLAGLSGEKLFF
NA TRBJ2-5 TRBV7-2 NA TGTGCCAGCAGCTTTTGGGAGACCCAGTACTTC CASSFWETQYF
few TRBJ2-2 TRBV24-1 NA TGTGCCACCAGTGATTTACACGGGGAGCTGTTTTTT CATSDLHGELFF
NA TRBJ1-5 TRBV12-3/TRBV12-4 TRBD1 TGTGCCAGCAGTTCAGGGGGCGGCCAGCCCCAGCATTTT CASSSGGGQPQHF
once TRBJ2-1 TRBV6-2/TRBV6-3 TRBD2 TGTGCCAGCAGACGACTAGCGGGGCAGGGTAATGAGCAGTTCTTC CASRRLAGQGNEQFF
NA TRBJ2-1 TRBV6-1 NA TGTGCCACCCGAGCCTACAATGAGCAGTTCTTC CATRAYNEQFF
few TRBJ1-1 TRBV20-1 NA TGCAGTGCTAGCCAACCGGGACCCTCGCCTGAAGCTTTCTTT CSASQPGPSPEAFF
NA TRBJ1-1 TRBV29-1 TRBD1 TGCAGCGCCGGCTGGGACAGGGGGAACACTGAAGCTTTCTTT CSAGWDRGNTEAFF
NA TRBJ1-6 TRBV20-1 NA TGCAGTGTTACAGGCCCGGGACTGAAAAATTCACCCCTCCACTTT CSVTGPGLKNSPLHF
few TRBJ1-2 TRBV4-1 NA TGCGCCAGCAGCCAAGATGACCGAACAGGCTATGGCTACACCTTC CASSQDDRTGYGYTF
few TRBJ2-1 TRBV7-9 NA TGTGCCAGCAGAGAAGTATGGGAGGACGCCTACAATGAGCAGTTCTTC CASREVWEDAYNEQFF
many TRBJ1-2 TRBV6-6 NA TGTGCCAGCACCGGGGGCAGGGTTGTCAACGGCTACACCTTC CASTGGRVVNGYTF
few TRBJ2-5 TRBV7-8 NA TGTGCCACGGGGACAAGGGCCATCCAAGAGACCCAGTACTTC CATGTRAIQETQYF
NA TRBJ1-1 TRBV21-1 NA TGTGCCAGCAGCAAACTGGGAGCTTTCTTT CASSKLGAFF
NA TRBJ2-1 TRBV7-3 TRBD2 TGTGCCAGCAGCTTTTCTAGCGGGGGGGCCCACAATGAGCAGTTCTTC CASSFSSGGAHNEQFF
few TRBJ2-2 TRBV29-1 NA TGCAGCGTGACACGTTCCAACACCGGGGAGCTGTTTTTT CSVTRSNTGELFF
few TRBJ2-4 TRBV6-5 TRBD2 TGTGCCAGCAGTTGGAGACTAGCGGGAGGTAGCCAAAACATTCAGTACTTC CASSWRLAGGSQNIQYF
NA TRBJ1-2 TRBV7-8 NA TGTGCCAGCAGCCCTCCGGGGTTCGGGGCCGATGGCTACACCTTC CASSPPGFGADGYTF
NA TRBJ2-7 TRBV20-1 NA TGCAGTGCTAGAGATCGACAGGGGCGGGGGGAGCAGTACTTC CSARDRQGRGEQYF
few TRBJ2-1 TRBV28 TRBD1 TGTGCCAGCAGTTTAATTTCAGGGGGCTCCTACAATGAGCAGTTCTTC CASSLISGGSYNEQFF
NA TRBJ2-1 TRBV29-1 TRBD2 TGCAGCGTTACCTATTTTCGGCCTAGCGGGGGGGCCTTGAACAATGAGCAGTTCTTC CSVTYFRPSGGALNNEQFF